These T cell receptor beta chains were read from a single sample in a study of technical replicates of blood from several donors. Measured with immunoSEQ multiplex PCR; TCRdb has only the in-frame clones, and not every one. This table holds more than 90,000 clones, about 95% found once. The sequenced material came from T cells isolated from PBMCs. The source of these receptors is a human donor in good health. Both conserved end residues are part of each CDR3. Each record gives: V gene, J gene, D gene, CDR3 DNA, CDR3 protein. D genes are given only for firm matches.

TRBV6-5	TRBJ1-1	NA	TGTGCCAGCAGTCCCACCCAGCGCCTGAACACTGAAGCTTTCTTT	CASSPTQRLNTEAFF
TRBV19	TRBJ1-2	TRBD1	TGTGCCAGTTGTCGACAGGGAAGCTATGGCTACACCTTC	CASCRQGSYGYTF
TRBV4-1	TRBJ2-7	TRBD2	TGCGCCAGCAGCCAAGAGGGACTAGCGTCGTACGAGCAGTACTTC	CASSQEGLASYEQYF
TRBV5-1	TRBJ2-7	TRBD2	TGCGCCAGCAGCCAAGGACTAGCGGGAGACGAGCAGTACTTC	CASSQGLAGDEQYF
TRBV27	TRBJ1-2	TRBD1	TGTGCCAGCAGTCCTATTACTGACAGGGCCGACGGCTACACCTTC	CASSPITDRADGYTF
TRBV27	TRBJ1-4	TRBD1	TGTGCCAGCAGTCTCCCCCGGGACAGGGTCAATGAAAAACTGTTTTTT	CASSLPRDRVNEKLFF
TRBV25-1	TRBJ1-4	NA	TGTGCCACAATGGGCAGAACTAATGAAAAACTGTTTTTT	CATMGRTNEKLFF
TRBV10-1	TRBJ1-4	TRBD1	TGCGCCAGCAGTCGGGACAGTAAAGAAAAACTGTTTTTT	CASSRDSKEKLFF
TRBV2	TRBJ2-1	NA	TGTGCCAGCAGTAAGTTTGAGGAGAGCTACTACAATGAGCAGTTCTTC	CASSKFEESYYNEQFF
TRBV9	TRBJ2-1	TRBD2	TGTGCCAGCAGCCATCCCCAACTAGCGGGAGAATATGAGCAGTTCTTC	CASSHPQLAGEYEQFF
TRBV28	TRBJ2-4	TRBD2	TGTGCCAGCCAGGGACTAGCGGGAGGCAACATTCAGTACTTC	CASQGLAGGNIQYF
TRBV4-2	TRBJ1-2	TRBD1	TGTGCCAGCAGCCATACATCGGCGGGACAGACCCTTAACTATGGCTACACCTTC	CASSHTSAGQTLNYGYTF
TRBV19	TRBJ2-1	NA	TGTGCCAGTAGGGGCGTTGGTCTTTACAATGAGCAGTTCTTC	CASRGVGLYNEQFF
TRBV5-1	TRBJ1-4	TRBD1	TGCGCCAGCAGCTACTCGGCCCTCCGGGACAGGCATGAAAAACTGTTTTTT	CASSYSALRDRHEKLFF
TRBV27	TRBJ2-7	NA	TGTGCCAGCAGTTTAAGCGTGGAGGGGACCTACGAGCAGTACTTC	CASSLSVEGTYEQYF
TRBV7-9	TRBJ1-1	NA	TGTGCCAGCAGCCATGCTTCAACAGGTAACACTGAAGCTTTCTTT	CASSHASTGNTEAFF
TRBV7-9	TRBJ2-5	TRBD1	TGTGCCAGCAGCCGTACCGGGACAGGGGGCACGGAGACCCAGTACTTC	CASSRTGTGGTETQYF
TRBV7-3	TRBJ2-3	TRBD1	TGTGCCAGCAGCTCGGGACAGGGAATAGATACGCAGTATTTT	CASSSGQGIDTQYF
TRBV19	TRBJ2-7	TRBD1	TGTGCCAGTAGTCGTGAAGGGACAGGGGGCTACGAGCAGTACTTC	CASSREGTGGYEQYF
TRBV29-1	TRBJ1-2	TRBD1	TGCAGCGTTGAGGGACAGAGCGGTGGCTACACCTTC	CSVEGQSGGYTF
TRBV7-2	TRBJ1-2	TRBD1	TGTGCCAGCAGCTTAGAGACAGGGGGCTCATATGGCTACACCTTC	CASSLETGGSYGYTF
TRBV19	TRBJ1-1	NA	TGTGCCAGTAGTGACAGGCCTTACACTGAAGCTTTCTTT	CASSDRPYTEAFF